This T cell receptor (beta chain) was documented in a study of CXCR3-negative and CXCR3-positive naive CD8 T cells. From germline, CDR1 is SQVTM and CDR2 ANQGSEA. There are 13 residues in the CDR3. 5' RACE with UMI labels generated the TRB cDNA libraries. TCRdb re-analyzed the 5' RACE reads; it lists each CDR3 protein once, without DNA. The sample has 5,000 to 6,500 distinct CDR3 sequences; the top ten hold just over 2%. On this clonotype: Its cognate antigen is unknown.

General study points: Most assays used freshly isolated PBMCs, as cryopreservation partially reduced CXCR3. Hydrophobicity was higher for TRB CDR3s found in CXCR3-positive naive cells than in CXCR3-negative naive cells. For naive cells, CXCR3-negative and CXCR3-positive subsets had similar TRBV-TRBJ usage; for memory cells, usage differed.

Investigators sorted each CD8+ T cell subset in triplicate, taking approximately 300,000 cells each time. Sequencing was done on a sample of naive CXCR3- CD8+ T cells from blood. Subset noted: CD45RO-CCR7+CD27+CD95- naive CD8+ T cells lacking CXCR3 (TNR3-). The V call is TRBV29-1, the J call TRBJ2-5; TCRdb calls TRBD1, which cannot be checked without DNA. The sequence came from a human donor in good health. Some clones in this sample may be carry-over from other donors' samples. CDR3 loop: CSLERDSWETQSF. The full variable domain, its missing parts supplied by reference TRBV29-1 and TRBJ2-5, is SAVISQKPSRDICQRGTSLTIQCQVDSQVTMMFWYRQQPGQSLTLIATANQGSEATYESGFVIDKFPISRPNLTFSTLTVSNMSPEDSSIYLCSLERDSWETQSFGPGTRLLVL.